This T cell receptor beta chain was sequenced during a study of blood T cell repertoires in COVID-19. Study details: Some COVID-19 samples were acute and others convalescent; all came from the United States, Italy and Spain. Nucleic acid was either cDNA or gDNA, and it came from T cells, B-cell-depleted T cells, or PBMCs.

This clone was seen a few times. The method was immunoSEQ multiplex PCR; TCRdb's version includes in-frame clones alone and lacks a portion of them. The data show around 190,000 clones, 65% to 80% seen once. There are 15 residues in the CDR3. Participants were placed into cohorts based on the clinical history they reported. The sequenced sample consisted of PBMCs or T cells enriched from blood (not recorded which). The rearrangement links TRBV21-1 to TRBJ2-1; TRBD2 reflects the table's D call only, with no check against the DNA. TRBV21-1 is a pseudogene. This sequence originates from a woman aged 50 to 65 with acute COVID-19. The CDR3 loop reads CASSISGGSYNEQFF. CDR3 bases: TGTGCCAGCAGCATTAGCGGGGGATCATACAATGAGCAGTTCTTC.